This passage covers 12 T cell receptor beta chains from one sample sequenced in a study of neoadjuvant anti-PD-1 for oral cavity cancer. Sequenced by immunoSEQ multiplex PCR; TCRdb stores in-frame clones only, minus some. This table holds some 14,000 clones, 70% to 85% found once. Sample time point: after neoadjuvant nivolumab, at surgical resection. The sample was PBMCs, taken after nivolumab (anti-PD-1) treatment. These receptors originate from a person aged 35-79 years with oral cavity squamous cell carcinoma.

The chain combines TRBV19 with TRBJ2-1, with 9 bases aligning to TRBD1. This CDR3 region has 14 residues. Germline V gives CDR1 LNHDA, CDR2 SQIVND (reference sequence). V shed 6 bases, J shed 6 bases, and the junction held 6 bases outside the gene matches. The CDR3 protein is CASRRDRVSNEQFF. CDR3 nucleotides: TGTGCCAGTAGAAGGGACAGGGTGAGCAATGAGCAGTTCTTC.

The rearrangement joins TRBV9 to TRBJ1-1; D is ambiguous. The CDR3 consists of 12 residues. Germline CDR1 reads SGDLS; CDR2 reads YYNGEE. Trimming stripped 4 bases from V and 3 bases from J, with 7 bases between. The CDR3: CASSPGHTEAFF. The CDR3 DNA reads TGTGCCAGCAGCCCTGGGCACACTGAAGCTTTCTTT. The variable domain in full, completed from reference TRBV9 and TRBJ1-1, reads DSGVTQTPKHLITATGQRVTLRCSPRSGDLSVYWYQQSLDQGLQFLIQYYNGEERAKGNILERFSAQQFPDLHSELNLSSLELGDSALYFCASSPGHTEAFFGQGTRLTVV.

V and J are TRBV5-5 and TRBJ2-7; maybe TRBD2 (5 bases). The V and J ends lost 5 bases and 1 base respectively, with 22 bases between them. The CDR3 extends over 17 amino acids. Germline V gene data show CDR1 as SGHKS and CDR2 as YYEKEE (reference sequence). CDR3 protein: CASSIPGWHPRSYEQYF. The CDR3 region has the DNA TGTGCCAGCAGTATCCCGGGGTGGCACCCAAGATCCTACGAGCAGTACTTC.

The CDR3 DNA is TGTGCCAGCAATCCTCTAGCGGGAGGGGCCGGGGAGCTGTTTTTT. Encoded protein: CASNPLAGGAGELFF. The chain is built from TRBV27 and TRBJ2-2, with 12 bases that match TRBD2. The CDR3 contains 15 residues. Looked up from germline, CDR1 is MNHEY and CDR2 is SMNVEV (reference sequence). Unmatched junction bases numbered 6, after V lost 7 bases and J lost 6 bases.

This clone was found a few times. The rearrangement uses TRBV18 and TRBJ1-4; 7 nucleotides align to TRBD1. In germline, CDR1 is KGHSH, CDR2 LQKENI. V lost 6 bases and J lost 6; bases outside the gene matches: 13. The CDR3 runs to 16 residues. CDR3 in DNA: TGTGCCAGCTCCCCCCCACAGGGGAGTGTCGATGAAAAACTGTTTTTT. Translated: CASSPPQGSVDEKLFF.

The genes are TRBV11-2 and TRBJ2-7; TRBD2 aligns across 7 bases. The CDR3 length is 15 residues. Germline values: CDR1 SGHAT, CDR2 FQNNGV. V lost 5 bases to trimming and J lost 2 bases; unmatched junction nucleotides: 9. The CDR3 spells CASSPLRGRAYEQYF. CDR3 nucleotide sequence: TGTGCCAGCAGCCCCTTACGGGGGAGGGCCTACGAGCAGTACTTC.

This clone appeared a few times. The rearrangement uses TRBV7-9 and TRBJ1-5, with 7 positions matching TRBD1. Germline CDR1 is SEHNR and CDR2 is FQNEAQ (reference sequence). The CDR3 is 16 residues long. The ends lost 4 bases at V and 2 bases at J; junction bases unmatched: 8. The CDR3 sequence is CASSSTGARGNQPQHF. The CDR3 DNA reads as TGTGCCAGCAGCTCAACAGGGGCCCGGGGCAATCAGCCCCAGCATTTT. Together with reference TRBV7-9 and TRBJ1-5, the CDR3 gives the full variable domain: DTGVSQNPRHKITKRGQNVTFRCDPISEHNRLYWYRQTLGQGPEFLTYFQNEAQLEKSRLLSDRFSAERPKGSFSTLEIQRTEQGDSAMYLCASSSTGARGNQPQHFGDGTRLSIL.

The chain has TRBV10-2 and TRBJ2-3; no reliable D call. Per germline, CDR1 WSHSY and CDR2 SAAADI. The CDR3 sequence is 15 residues long. Trimming shortened V by 6 bases and J by 2 bases, and 15 bases separated the two germline ends. The CDR3 region has the DNA TGCGCCAGCAGAGGAAGTGGCATAGCCACAGATACGCAGTATTTT. Protein product: CASRGSGIATDTQYF.

Only one count was recorded for this clone. The chain joins TRBV18 to TRBJ2-7; 12 bases map to TRBD1. The CDR3 has 15 amino acids. Trimming cost V 0 bases and J 7 bases; bases outside gene matches: 4. CDR1 is KGHSH, CDR2 LQKENI, per germline. CDR3 region: CASSPPGQGAREQYF. In DNA, the CDR3 is TGTGCCAGCTCACCACCGGGACAGGGGGCGCGGGAGCAGTACTTC.

The chain couples TRBV4-1 to TRBJ2-7; TRBD2 agrees at 8 bases. The CDR3 has 15 residues. Germline CDR1 reads MGHRA; CDR2 reads YSYEKL. V trimming: 0 bases; J trimming: 3 bases; junction bases outside the gene matches: 4. The CDR3 is CASSQDKLAVYEQYF. Here the CDR3 DNA reads TGCGCCAGCAGCCAAGATAAACTAGCGGTCTACGAGCAGTACTTC.

The gene calls are TRBV6-5 and TRBJ2-7; no firm D call. Per germline, CDR1 MNHEY and CDR2 SVGAGI. This CDR3 is 16 amino acids long. V was cut by 0 bases and J by 6 bases, with 18 bases left in between. This CDR3 reads CASSYSADAPRIEQYF. The DNA for the CDR3 is TGTGCCAGCAGTTACTCAGCCGATGCCCCGCGGATCGAGCAGTACTTC.

The chain links TRBV6-5 to TRBJ2-5, with D perhaps being TRBD1 or TRBD2 (5 bases each). The CDR3 has 15 residues. Trimming removed 0 bases at V and 5 bases at J, with 13 bases between. The germline CDR1 and CDR2 sequences are MNHEY and SVGAGI. CDR3 DNA: TGTGCCAGCAGTTACTCGATTCTGGGGGTCGAGACCCAGTACTTC. This codes for CASSYSILGVETQYF.